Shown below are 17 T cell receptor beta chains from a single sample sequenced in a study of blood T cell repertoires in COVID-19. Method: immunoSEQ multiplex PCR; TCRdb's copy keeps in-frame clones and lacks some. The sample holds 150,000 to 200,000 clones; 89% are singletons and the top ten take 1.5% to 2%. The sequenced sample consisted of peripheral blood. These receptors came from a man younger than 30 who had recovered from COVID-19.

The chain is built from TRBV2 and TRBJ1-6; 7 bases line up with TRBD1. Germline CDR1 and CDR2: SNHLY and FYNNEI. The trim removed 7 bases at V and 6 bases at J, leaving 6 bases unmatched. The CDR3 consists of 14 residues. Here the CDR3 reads CASTFGTVNSPLHF. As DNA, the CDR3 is TGTGCCAGCACCTTCGGGACAGTTAATTCACCCCTCCACTTT. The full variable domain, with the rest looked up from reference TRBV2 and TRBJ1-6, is EPEVTQTPSHQVTQMGQEVILRCVPISNHLYFYWYRQILGQKVEFLVSFYNNEISEKSEIFDDQFSVERPDGSNFTLKIRSTKLEDSAMYFCASTFGTVNSPLHFGNGTRLTVT.

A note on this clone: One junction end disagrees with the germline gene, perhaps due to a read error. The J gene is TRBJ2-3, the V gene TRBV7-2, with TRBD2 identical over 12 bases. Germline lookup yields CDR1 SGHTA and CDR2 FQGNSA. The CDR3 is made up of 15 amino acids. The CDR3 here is CASTLLAGGTDTQYF. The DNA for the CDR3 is TGTGCCAGCACCTTACTAGCGGGAGGTACAGATACGCAGTATTTT.

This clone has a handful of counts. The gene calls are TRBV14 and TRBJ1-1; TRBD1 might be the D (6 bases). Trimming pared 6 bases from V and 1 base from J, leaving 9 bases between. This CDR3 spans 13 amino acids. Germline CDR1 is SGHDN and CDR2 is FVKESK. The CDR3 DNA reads TGTGCCAGCAGGAAGACAGGGAACACTGAAGCTTTCTTT. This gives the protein CASRKTGNTEAFF.

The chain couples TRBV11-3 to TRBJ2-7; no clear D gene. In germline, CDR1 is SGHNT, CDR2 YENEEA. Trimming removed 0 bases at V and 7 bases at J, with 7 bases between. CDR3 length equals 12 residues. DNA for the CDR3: TGTGCCAGCAGCTTAGATGGGCTAGAGCAGTACTTC. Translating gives CASSLDGLEQYF.

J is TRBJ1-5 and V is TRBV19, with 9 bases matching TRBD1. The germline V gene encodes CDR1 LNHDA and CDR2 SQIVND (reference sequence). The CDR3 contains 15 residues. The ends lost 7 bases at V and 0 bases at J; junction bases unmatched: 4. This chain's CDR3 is CASTDRGYSNQPQHF. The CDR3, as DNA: TGTGCCAGTACGGACAGGGGTTATAGCAATCAGCCCCAGCATTTT.

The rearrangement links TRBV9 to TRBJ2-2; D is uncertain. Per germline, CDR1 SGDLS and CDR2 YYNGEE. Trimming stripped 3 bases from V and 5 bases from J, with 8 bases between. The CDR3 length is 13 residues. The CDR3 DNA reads TGTGCCAGCAGCGCCCTAACGACCGGGGAGCTGTTTTTT. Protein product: CASSALTTGELFF.

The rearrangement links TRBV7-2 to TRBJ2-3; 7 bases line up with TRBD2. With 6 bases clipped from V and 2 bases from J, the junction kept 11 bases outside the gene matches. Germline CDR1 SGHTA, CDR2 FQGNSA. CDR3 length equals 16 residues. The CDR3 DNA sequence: TGTGCCAGCAGGAACGGACTAGGTGGATCCACAGATACGCAGTATTTT. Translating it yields CASRNGLGGSTDTQYF.

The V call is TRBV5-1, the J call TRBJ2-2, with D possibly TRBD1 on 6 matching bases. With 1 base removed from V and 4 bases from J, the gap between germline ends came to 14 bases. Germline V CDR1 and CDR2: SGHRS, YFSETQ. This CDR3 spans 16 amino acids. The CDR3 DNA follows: TGCGCCAGCAGCTTGTCGACAGGCGTCGGCACCGGGGAGCTGTTTTTT. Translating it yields CASSLSTGVGTGELFF.

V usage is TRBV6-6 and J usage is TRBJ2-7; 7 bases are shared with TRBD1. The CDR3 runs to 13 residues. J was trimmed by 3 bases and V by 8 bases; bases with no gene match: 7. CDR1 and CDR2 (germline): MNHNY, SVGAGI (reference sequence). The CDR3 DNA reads TGTGCCAGCCGGGACAGAGGATTCTACGAGCAGTACTTC. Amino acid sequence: CASRDRGFYEQYF.

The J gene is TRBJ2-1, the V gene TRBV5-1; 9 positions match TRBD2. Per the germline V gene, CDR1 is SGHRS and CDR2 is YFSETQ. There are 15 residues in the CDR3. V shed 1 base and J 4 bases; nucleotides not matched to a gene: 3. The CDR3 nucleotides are TGCGCCAGCAGCTTGAGTCTAGCGGGGTACAATGAGCAGTTCTTC. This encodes CASSLSLAGYNEQFF.

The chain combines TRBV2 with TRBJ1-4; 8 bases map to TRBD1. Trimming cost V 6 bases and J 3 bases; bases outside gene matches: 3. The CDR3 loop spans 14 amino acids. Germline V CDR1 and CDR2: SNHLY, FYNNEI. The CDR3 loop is CASSADRANEKLFF. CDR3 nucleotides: TGTGCCAGCAGCGCGGACAGGGCTAATGAAAAACTGTTTTTT.

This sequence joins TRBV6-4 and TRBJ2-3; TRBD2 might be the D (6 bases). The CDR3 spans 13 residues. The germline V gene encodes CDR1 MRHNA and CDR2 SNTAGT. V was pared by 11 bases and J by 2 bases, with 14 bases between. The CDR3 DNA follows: TGTGCCGGGACTCGACTTTTCACAGATACGCAGTATTTT. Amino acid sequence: CAGTRLFTDTQYF.

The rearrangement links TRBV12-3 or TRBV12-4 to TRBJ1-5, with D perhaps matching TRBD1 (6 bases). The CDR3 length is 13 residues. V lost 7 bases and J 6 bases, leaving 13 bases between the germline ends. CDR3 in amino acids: CASKEQGFQPQHF. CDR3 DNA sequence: TGTGCCAGCAAAGAACAGGGTTTTCAGCCCCAGCATTTT.

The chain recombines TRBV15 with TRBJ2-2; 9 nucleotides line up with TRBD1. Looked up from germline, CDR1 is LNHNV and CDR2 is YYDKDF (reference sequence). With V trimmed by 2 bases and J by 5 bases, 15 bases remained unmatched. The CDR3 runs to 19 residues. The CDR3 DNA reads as TGTGCCACCAGCAGAAAATTGGGGGAGGGACAGGGTAATACCGGGGAGCTGTTTTTT. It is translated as CATSRKLGEGQGNTGELFF.

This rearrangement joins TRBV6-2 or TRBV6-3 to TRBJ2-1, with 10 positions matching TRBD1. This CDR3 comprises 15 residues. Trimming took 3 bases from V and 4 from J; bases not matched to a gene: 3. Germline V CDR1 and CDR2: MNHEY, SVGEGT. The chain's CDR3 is CASSYPGQGYNEQFF. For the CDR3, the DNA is TGTGCCAGCAGTTATCCGGGACAGGGGTACAATGAGCAGTTCTTC.

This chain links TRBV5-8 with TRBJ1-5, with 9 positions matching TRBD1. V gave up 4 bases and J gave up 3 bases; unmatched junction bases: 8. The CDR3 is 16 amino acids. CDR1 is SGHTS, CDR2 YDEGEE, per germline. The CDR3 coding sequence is TGTGCCAGCAGCCCGGGACAGGGCCTAATCAATCAGCCCCAGCATTTT. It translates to CASSPGQGLINQPQHF.

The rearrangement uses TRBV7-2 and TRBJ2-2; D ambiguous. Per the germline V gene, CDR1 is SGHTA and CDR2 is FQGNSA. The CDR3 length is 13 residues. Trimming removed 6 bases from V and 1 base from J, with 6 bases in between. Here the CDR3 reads CASRERNTGELFF. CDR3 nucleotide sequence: TGTGCCAGCAGGGAGAGGAACACCGGGGAGCTGTTTTTT.